A single sample gave rise to the 21 T cell receptor beta chains below, sequenced in a study of T cells after yellow fever vaccination. TCRdb re-analysed the 5' RACE reads in MiXCR, keeping a single row per CDR3 protein. The table records 90,000 to 150,000 distinct CDR3 sequences, 7.2% of them present only once. The sample consisted of CD4+ T cells sorted from PBMCs, taken about 41 days after the first yellow fever vaccination. All receptors come from a man aged 18 to 30 who received the YFV17D yellow fever vaccine.

This clonotype appeared many times. The V gene is TRBV5-1, the J gene TRBJ2-3; TRBD1 or TRBD2 may be the D gene (5 bases each). The V end lost 4 bases, the J end lost 5 bases, and 17 bases lay between the germline ends. The CDR3 totals 15 residues. CDR1 is SGHRS, CDR2 YFSETQ, per germline. CDR3 DNA sequence: TGCGCCAGCAGCCAAAGGGGCGGACGGGAAGATACGCAGTATTTT. Amino acids: CASSQRGGREDTQYF. The whole variable domain, remainder taken from reference TRBV5-1 and TRBJ2-3, is KAGVTQTPRYLIKTRGQQVTLSCSPISGHRSVSWYQQTPGQGLQFLFEYFSETQRNKGNFPGRFSGRQFSNSRSEMNVSTLELGDSALYLCASSQRGGREDTQYFGPGTRLTVL.

Only a few counts were recorded for this clonotype. V is TRBV3-1 and J is TRBJ2-2, with D possibly being TRBD2 (6 bases). This CDR3 contains 19 residues. Trimming stripped 8 bases from V and 2 bases from J, with 27 bases between. From germline, CDR1 is LGHDT and CDR2 YNNKEL (reference sequence). CDR3 nucleotides: TGTGCCAGCTGTTTTAAGGGGCTAGCGTCCCTCTATAACACCGGGGAGCTGTTTTTT. This translates into CASCFKGLASLYNTGELFF.

Many counts were recorded for this clonotype. V usage is TRBV20-1 and J usage is TRBJ2-3; 9 bases fit TRBD2. The CDR3 runs to 13 residues. CDR1 and CDR2 (germline): DFQATT, SNEGSKA (reference sequence). V trimming: 2 bases; J trimming: 5 bases; junction bases outside the gene matches: 2. The CDR3 is CSARQAGGDTQYF. The CDR3 nucleotides read TGCAGTGCTAGACAAGCGGGGGGAGATACGCAGTATTTT.

This clonotype came up many times. This chain connects TRBV18 to TRBJ1-5; perhaps TRBD1 as D (5 bases). The germline CDR1 and CDR2 sequences are KGHSH and LQKENI. V was trimmed by 6 bases and J by 0 bases, leaving 15 bases between them. The CDR3 sequence is 16 residues long. This CDR3 is CASSTLGTDSNQPQHF. CDR3 bases: TGTGCCAGCTCGACCCTCGGGACGGATAGCAATCAGCCCCAGCATTTT.

Ten or more counts support this clonotype. The chain links TRBV7-2 to TRBJ2-7, with TRBD1 as a possible D gene (6 bases). Per the germline V gene, CDR1 is SGHTA and CDR2 is FQGNSA. The CDR3 totals 13 residues. With 5 bases removed from V and 3 bases from J, the gap between germline ends came to 11 bases. As DNA, the CDR3 is TGTGCCAGCAGCGCCTCGGACAGCTACGAGCAGTACGTC. Translating gives CASSASDSYEQYV.

This clonotype was picked up many times. This chain uses TRBV7-2 with TRBJ1-2, with 10 positions matching TRBD1. Germline values: CDR1 SGHTA, CDR2 FQGNSA. The length of the CDR3 is 14 residues. Trimming cost V 3 bases and J 8 bases; bases outside gene matches: 6. The CDR3 here is CASSFDRGRRGYTF. The DNA of the CDR3 is TGTGCCAGCAGCTTCGACAGGGGGCGTAGAGGCTACACCTTC. The whole variable domain, filled in from reference TRBV7-2 and TRBJ1-2, reads GAGVSQSPSNKVTEKGKDVELRCDPISGHTALYWYRQSLGQGLEFLIYFQGNSAPDKSGLPSDRFSAERTGGSVSTLTIQRTQQEDSAVYLCASSFDRGRRGYTFGSGTRLTVV.

This chain connects TRBV5-4 to TRBJ1-1; D not certain. Germline CDR1 is SGHNT and CDR2 is YYREEE (reference sequence). This CDR3 has 12 residues. Trimming shortened V by 1 base and J by 5 bases, and 6 bases separated the two germline ends. The CDR3 nucleotides are TGTGCCAGCAGCTTGTTCCAGACTGAAGCTTTCTTT. The encoded protein is CASSLFQTEAFF.

There are many counts of this clonotype. The rearrangement uses TRBV10-3 and TRBJ2-5; the match to TRBD1 covers 10 bases. Trimming cost V 6 bases and J 3 bases; bases outside gene matches: 1. This CDR3 has 13 amino acids. Germline CDR1 and CDR2: ENHRY and SYGVKD. CDR3 sequence reads: CAISGQGEETQYF. The CDR3 DNA is TGTGCCATCAGCGGACAGGGGGAAGAGACCCAGTACTTC.

V usage is TRBV9 and J usage is TRBJ2-7; D call uncertain. Germline lookup yields CDR1 SGDLS and CDR2 YYNGEE. The length of the CDR3 is 14 residues. V was trimmed by 0 bases and J by 6 bases, leaving 13 bases between them. The CDR3 reads CASSVDGGIGEQYF. DNA of the CDR3: TGTGCCAGCAGCGTAGATGGCGGCATCGGCGAGCAGTACTTC.

This clonotype was detected ten times or more. V and J are TRBV5-1 and TRBJ1-2; no firm D call. The V and J ends lost 3 bases and 8 bases respectively, with 8 bases between them. The germline gives CDR1 SGHRS, CDR2 YFSETQ. CDR3 length equals 11 residues. This CDR3 is CASSSQHGYTF. The CDR3 DNA follows: TGCGCCAGCAGCTCCCAGCACGGCTACACCTTC.

This clonotype was observed many times. The chain joins TRBV28 to TRBJ1-1; no reliable D call. V gave up 6 bases and J gave up 0 bases, with 8 bases separating them. Germline loops: CDR1 MDHEN, CDR2 SYDVKM. CDR3 length: 13 residues. CDR3 coding DNA: TGTGCCAGCAGCTCGCAGATGAACACTGAAGCTTTCTTT. Amino acids: CASSSQMNTEAFF.

This clonotype occurred many times. The chain has TRBV7-8 and TRBJ2-4; D perhaps matches TRBD2 (6 bases). This CDR3 has 18 amino acids. Trimming cost V 1 base and J 1 base, with 17 bases left between them. Germline V lookup: CDR1 SGHVS, CDR2 FQNEAQ. CDR3 amino acids: CASSLELAGWAAKNIQYF. The CDR3 DNA follows: TGTGCCAGCAGCTTAGAGTTGGCGGGGTGGGCTGCCAAAAACATTCAGTACTTC. Using reference TRBV7-8 and TRBJ2-4 for the parts outside the CDR3, the full variable domain is GAGVSQSPRYKVAKRGQDVALRCDPISGHVSLFWYQQALGQGPEFLTYFQNEAQLDKSGLPSDRFFAERPEGSVSTLKIQRTQQEDSAVYLCASSLELAGWAAKNIQYFGAGTRLSVL.

This clonotype was observed many times. This chain joins TRBV7-8 and TRBJ2-7; D gene uncertain. In germline, CDR1 is SGHVS, CDR2 FQNEAQ. Deletions cut 1 base from V and 4 bases from J, with 8 bases between. The CDR3 sequence is 13 residues long. This CDR3 reads CASSLVWGYEQYF. DNA of the CDR3: TGTGCCAGCAGCTTAGTTTGGGGTTACGAGCAGTACTTC.

This clonotype was found many times. In DNA form, the CDR3 reads TGTGCCAGCAGCTTCCCTCGGGGTTCTTCCTACGAGCAGTACGTC. Protein product: CASSFPRGSSYEQYV. The chain is built from TRBV21-1 and TRBJ2-7; TRBD2 is the table's D call and was not checked against the DNA. TRBV21-1 is a recognized pseudogene. This CDR3 is 15 amino acids long.

This clonotype appeared many times. The chain combines TRBV7-8 with TRBJ2-3; no firm D call. This CDR3 is 15 amino acids long. V was trimmed by 1 base and J by 5 bases, leaving 13 bases between them. Germline CDR1 reads SGHVS; CDR2 reads FQNEAQ. The CDR3 region is CASSLVWGPIDTQYF. CDR3 DNA sequence: TGTGCCAGCAGCTTAGTGTGGGGTCCCATAGATACGCAGTATTTT.

The table lists this clonotype with many counts. This chain connects TRBV7-9 to TRBJ2-6, with D perhaps matching TRBD1 (5 bases). CDR1 SEHNR and CDR2 FQNEAQ come from the germline V gene (reference sequence). V dropped 4 bases and J dropped 5 bases, with 18 bases sitting between them. This CDR3 is built from 17 residues. CDR3 nucleotides: TGTGCCAGCAGCTCCTTGGATAGGCAGGGTAGGGCCAACGTCCTGACTTTC. This translates into CASSSLDRQGRANVLTF. Filled out from reference TRBV7-9 and TRBJ2-6, the complete variable domain reads DTGVSQNPRHKITKRGQNVTFRCDPISEHNRLYWYRQTLGQGPEFLTYFQNEAQLEKSRLLSDRFSAERPKGSFSTLEIQRTEQGDSAMYLCASSSLDRQGRANVLTFGAGSRLTVL.

This clonotype has a handful of counts. The chain uses TRBV7-2 and TRBJ2-7; 8 nucleotides match TRBD1. CDR1 is SGHTA and CDR2 is FQGNSA in the germline V gene. The CDR3 covers 14 residues. Trimming removed 5 bases from V and 2 bases from J; junction bases left unmatched: 5. CDR3 in DNA: TGTGCCAGCAGCGAACGGACAGGGCCCTACGAGCAGTACTTC. Encoded protein: CASSERTGPYEQYF.

The table lists this clonotype with many counts. The CDR3 DNA sequence: TGTGCCACCAGCAGAGATGGTTACGAGCAGTACTTC. Amino acids: CATSRDGYEQYF. The J gene is TRBJ2-7, the V gene TRBV15, with unresolved D. The CDR3 extends over 12 amino acids. V was cut by 0 bases and J by 4 bases, with 4 bases left in between. Per the germline V gene, CDR1 is LNHNV and CDR2 is YYDKDF (reference sequence).

V usage is TRBV7-2 and J usage is TRBJ1-2, with D unresolved. Germline V gene data show CDR1 as SGHTA and CDR2 as FQGNSA. V was pared by 5 bases and J by 8 bases, with 15 bases between. This CDR3 contains 13 residues. The CDR3 loop reads CASSPAGGSGYTF. Here the CDR3 DNA reads TGTGCCAGCAGCCCCGCGGGAGGGTCAGGCTACACCTTC.

The table lists this clonotype with many counts. The chain links TRBV19 to TRBJ2-1, with a weak D call TRBD2 (5 bases). Germline-derived CDR1 and CDR2 are LNHDA and SQIVND (reference sequence). V dropped 6 bases and J dropped 0 bases, with 12 bases sitting between them. The length of the CDR3 is 15 residues. The CDR3: CASRYSGSSYNEQFF. CDR3 nucleotide sequence: TGTGCCAGTAGGTACTCGGGGAGCTCCTACAATGAGCAGTTCTTC.

This clonotype occurred many times. The chain joins TRBV12-3 or TRBV12-4 to TRBJ1-6; no firm D call. Trimming removed 5 bases at V and 9 bases at J, with 11 bases between. This CDR3 spans 13 amino acids. CDR3 in amino acids: CASSPQGSSPLHF. The CDR3 region has the DNA TGTGCCAGCAGTCCGCAAGGTTCTTCACCCCTCCACTTT.